A single sample is the source of the 7 T cell receptor beta chains below, sequenced in a study of control samples from healthy donors and cancer patients. Here immunoSEQ multiplex PCR was the method, and the copy in TCRdb shows in-frame clones only, minus some. The sample lists about 130,000 clones; over 90% were seen once. Sequencing was performed on PBMCs. The receptors originated from a man in his fifties or sixties with colorectal cancer.

The chain employs TRBV6-6 and TRBJ2-7; D may be TRBD1 or TRBD2 (6 bases each). The CDR3 is 12 residues long. Per the germline V gene, CDR1 is MNHNY and CDR2 is SVGAGI (reference sequence). V lost 7 bases and J 7 bases, leaving 14 bases between the germline ends. The DNA of the CDR3 is TGTGCCAGCAACGTTCAGGGGAGGGAGCAGTACTTC. The encoded protein is CASNVQGREQYF.

The chain combines TRBV6-5 with TRBJ1-5; D remains unclear. V lost 2 bases to trimming and J lost 0 bases, with 8 bases between them. The germline gives CDR1 MNHEY, CDR2 SVGAGI. The CDR3 length is 15 residues. The CDR3 here is CASSYRADSNQPQHF. CDR3 in DNA: TGTGCCAGCAGTTACAGGGCCGATAGCAATCAGCCCCAGCATTTT.

The chain links TRBV27 to TRBJ1-5, with TRBD1 as a possible D gene (5 bases). Germline assignment: CDR1 MNHEY and CDR2 SMNVEV (reference sequence). The CDR3 length is 15 residues. V lost 5 bases and J lost 0, with 11 bases in between. The CDR3 sequence: CASSGQGYSNQPQHF. The CDR3, as DNA: TGTGCCAGCAGTGGTCAGGGATATAGCAATCAGCCCCAGCATTTT.

The CDR3 region has the DNA TGTGCCAGCTCACCCCGGGGGCCAGGTGAGACCCAGTACTTC. Translating it yields CASSPRGPGETQYF. The chain uses TRBV18 and TRBJ2-5; perhaps D is TRBD1 or TRBD2 (6 bases each). Deletions cut 3 bases from V and 5 bases from J, with 13 bases between. This CDR3 comprises 14 residues. Germline loops: CDR1 KGHSH, CDR2 LQKENI.

A single count supports this clone. This rearrangement joins TRBV19 to TRBJ1-2; no clear D gene. Trimming stripped 7 bases from V and 1 base from J, with 10 bases between. The CDR3 totals 13 residues. Germline CDR1 reads LNHDA; CDR2 reads SQIVND (reference sequence). The DNA of the CDR3 is TGTGCCAGTACCCGAGGGAATAACTATGGCTACACCTTC. It specifies CASTRGNNYGYTF.

This clone has more than one count but fewer than ten. The chain is built from TRBV19 and TRBJ1-2; 7 bases line up with TRBD1. This CDR3 has 15 residues. Unmatched junction bases numbered 12, after V lost 3 bases and J lost 8 bases. The V gene's germline CDR1 is LNHDA and CDR2 SQIVND (reference sequence). CDR3 bases: TGTGCCAGTAGTATTGATGAGGGGGCCGTACGGGGCTACACCTTC. It yields the protein CASSIDEGAVRGYTF.

The chain recombines TRBV7-7 with TRBJ2-7, with a tentative D call TRBD1 (6 bases). From germline, CDR1 is SSHAT and CDR2 FNYEAQ (reference sequence). V was pared by 3 bases and J by 5 bases, with 11 bases between. This CDR3 spans 13 amino acids. The CDR3 nucleotides are TGTGCCAGCAGCTTGCAGGGGTTCGACGAGCAGTACTTC. This gives the protein CASSLQGFDEQYF. Looking up the rest from reference TRBV7-7 and TRBJ2-7 gives the full variable domain: GAGVSQSPRYKVTKRGQDVTLRCDPISSHATLYWYQQALGQGPEFLTYFNYEAQPDKSGLPSDRFSAERPEGSISTLTIQRTEQRDSAMYRCASSLQGFDEQYFGPGTRLTVT.